The rows below give T cell receptor beta chains drawn from one sample of a study of T cells in Graves' hyperthyroidism and ophthalmopathy. TCRdb passed the multiplex PCR reads through MiXCR, listing each CDR3 protein once. The top ten clones hold roughly 33% of a sample with about 400,000 distinct CDR3 sequences, approximately 15% of them seen once. Sequenced: blood. The source is a woman in her thirties with Graves' hyperthyroidism. The CDR3 runs from the conserved cysteine through the conserved F or W. A D gene is named only where the DNA matches it firmly. A clone size is listed for some rows: how often the clone was seen (once, few, many), or a class if it is expanded.

J	V	size	D	length	DNA	CDR3
TRBJ2-7	TRBV13	many	TRBD2	15	TGTGCCAGCAGCTTAGGGCTAGCGGGAGGCTCCGAGCAGTACTTC	CASSLGLAGGSEQYF
TRBJ1-6	TRBV5-1	.	.	14	TGCGCCAGCAGCTATCAGGGACATAATTCACCCCTCCACTTT	CASSYQGHNSPLHF
TRBJ2-3	TRBV5-1	many	TRBD2	14	TGCGCCAGCAGCTTCCTAGCGGTCCCAGATACGCAGTATTTT	CASSFLAVPDTQYF
TRBJ2-7	TRBV19	.	.	14	TGTGCCAGTAGAAACACGAAAAGCCCCTACGAGCAGTACTTC	CASRNTKSPYEQYF
TRBJ2-3	TRBV14	few	.	15	TGTGCCAGCAGCCAGATGGGGCCACGGCGGGATACGCAGTATTTT	CASSQMGPRRDTQYF
TRBJ2-3	TRBV5-1	.	.	15	TGCGCCAGCAGCTACGAACCGACTGGCACAGATACGCAGTATTTT	CASSYEPTGTDTQYF
TRBJ1-1	TRBV5-1	few	TRBD1	12	TGCGCCAGTTGGACAGGGAACACTGAAGCTTTCTTT	CASWTGNTEAFF
TRBJ2-7	TRBV4-1	many	TRBD2	18	TGCGCCAGCAGCCACCGAATCGGACTAGCGGACCTCTCCTACGAGCAGTACTTC	CASSHRIGLADLSYEQYF
TRBJ2-3	TRBV25-1	.	.	15	TGTGCCAGCAGTGGGGGGTCTACTAGCACAGATACGCAGTATTTT	CASSGGSTSTDTQYF
TRBJ2-7	TRBV9	.	.	14	TGTGCCAGCAGCGTAGAGGCGGGAACTAATGAGCAGTACTTC	CASSVEAGTNEQYF
TRBJ1-2	TRBV28	few	TRBD1	14	TGTGCCAGCAGTATCGGACAGGGGGCTTATGGCTACACCTTC	CASSIGQGAYGYTF
TRBJ2-5	TRBV3-1	few	TRBD2	15	TGTGCCAGCAGCCATCTAGGACTAGCGGAAGAGACCCAGTACTTC	CASSHLGLAEETQYF
TRBJ2-2	TRBV6-1	many	.	15	TGTGCCAGCACCCTCGGTAGCGGAAACACCGGGGAGCTGTTTTTT	CASTLGSGNTGELFF
TRBJ1-2	TRBV27	.	TRBD1	14	TGTGCCAGCAAACCGGGACAGCAGAACTATGGCTACACCTTC	CASKPGQQNYGYTF
TRBJ1-2	TRBV25-1	few	.	14	TGTGCCAGCAGTGAATATGTCAGCGACTATGGCTACACCTTC	CASSEYVSDYGYTF
TRBJ2-3	TRBV12-3/TRBV12-4	.	TRBD2	17	TGTGCCAGCAGTTTAATGTTCTCGGGAGCGGGGCCGGATACGCAGTATTTT	CASSLMFSGAGPDTQYF
TRBJ2-7	TRBV28	many	.	14	TGTGCCAGCACCGCCCCCGGCAGCACCTACGAGCAGTACTTC	CASTAPGSTYEQYF
TRBJ2-1	TRBV24-1	.	TRBD2	16	TGTGCCACCAGTGATTCCCGTCGCTCTAGCGGAAATGAGCAGTTCTTC	CATSDSRRSSGNEQFF
TRBJ1-1	TRBV11-2	.	.	16	TGTGCCAGCAGCTTAGATGGGGGACGTGGGGCTAGGAAAGCTTTCTTT	CASSLDGGRGARKAFF
TRBJ2-1	TRBV25-1	.	TRBD2	16	TGTGCCAGCAGTACTACTAGCGCGAGCTCCTACAATGAGCAGTTCTTC	CASSTTSASSYNEQFF
TRBJ2-1	TRBV27	.	.	14	TGTGCCAGCAGGACTCTTAGCTCCTACAATGAGCAGTTCTTC	CASRTLSSYNEQFF
TRBJ1-5	TRBV19	.	.	12	TGTGCCAGTAGTATAGGAGACAGGTCTACGCATTTT	CASSIGDRSTHF
TRBJ2-7	TRBV6-1	many	TRBD1	13	TGTGCCAGCACCGTTCTGACAGGGGACGAGCAGTACTTC	CASTVLTGDEQYF
TRBJ1-4	TRBV27	many	.	14	TGTGCCAGCAGACCGACAGACTTATATGAAAAACTGTTTTTT	CASRPTDLYEKLFF
TRBJ2-1	TRBV2	many	.	14	TGTGCCAGCAGTGAACTAGCCACCTACAATGAGCAGTTCTTC	CASSELATYNEQFF
TRBJ2-7	TRBV19	.	TRBD1	15	TGTGCCAGTAGGTCCAGCGGACAGGGGGCTGGCGAGCAGTACTTC	CASRSSGQGAGEQYF
TRBJ2-3	TRBV28	.	.	16	TGTGCCAGCACCCTTGGGGCCGCGGCATTTCCAGATACGCAGTATTTT	CASTLGAAAFPDTQYF
TRBJ2-2	TRBV6-8	.	.	15	TGTGCCAGCAGGGTCCCAGGGTTTAGGACCGGGGAGCTGTTTTTT	CASRVPGFRTGELFF
TRBJ2-1	TRBV12-3/TRBV12-4	.	TRBD1	13	TGTGCCAGCAGGAGGACAGGACGTGATGAGCAGTTCTTC	CASRRTGRDEQFF
TRBJ1-4	TRBV6-1	few	.	14	TGTGCCAGCAGTGCCCGGGACCGTATCTTTGGGATGTTTTTT	CASSARDRIFGMFF
TRBJ1-1	TRBV19	many	.	13	TGTGCCAGTAGTATAGAGTGGAACACTGAAGCTTTCTTT	CASSIEWNTEAFF
TRBJ2-1	TRBV7-6	many	TRBD2	15	TGTGCCAGCAGCCTGTCGGGGGGGCTCTACAATGAGCAGTTCTTC	CASSLSGGLYNEQFF
TRBJ1-5	TRBV5-1	.	.	14	TGCGCCAGCAGCTTGGGGGAGGGTAGTCAGCCCCAGCATTTT	CASSLGEGSQPQHF
TRBJ2-1	TRBV6-4	.	TRBD1	13	TGTGCCAGCGGTACGGACAGGGGCAATGAGCAGTTCTTC	CASGTDRGNEQFF
TRBJ2-2	TRBV7-9	few	TRBD2	16	TGTGCCAGCAGCTCAGCGGGAGGGCCGATCCACGGGGAGCTGTTTTTT	CASSSAGGPIHGELFF
TRBJ1-2	TRBV25-1	many	TRBD1	16	TGTGCCAGCAGTGAAGGAGGGACAGGGGGCATCTATGGCTACACCTTC	CASSEGGTGGIYGYTF
TRBJ1-4	TRBV11-2	many	.	15	TGTGCCAGCAGCTTTACGGACGGCATCAATGAAAAACTGTTTTTT	CASSFTDGINEKLFF
TRBJ2-5	TRBV5-1	.	.	15	TGCGCCAGCAGCGCTAAAACAGGGATCCAAGAGACCCAGTACTTC	CASSAKTGIQETQYF
TRBJ2-7	TRBV10-3	few	.	11	TGTGCCATTAAAGGGATCTACGAGCAGTACTTC	CAIKGIYEQYF
TRBJ2-3	TRBV19	.	.	13	TGTGCCAGTAGTATAGATTCTCTGGATACGCAGTATTTT	CASSIDSLDTQYF
TRBJ1-2	TRBV28	many	.	14	TGTGCCAGCAGTCCCGGGGGGGGTAACTATGGCTACACCTTC	CASSPGGGNYGYTF
TRBJ2-3	TRBV4-1	few	TRBD1	17	TGCGCCAGCAGCAAGATGAGGACAGGGGCTAGCACAGATACGCAGTATTTT	CASSKMRTGASTDTQYF
TRBJ2-5	TRBV11-2	.	.	15	TGTGCCAGCAGCCTAGGGCAGGTGTGGCAAGAGACCCAGTACTTC	CASSLGQVWQETQYF